These 23 T cell receptor beta chains came from one sample sequenced in a study of cytomegalovirus exposure and HLA in healthy donors. The study ran its PCR with 60 Vbeta and 13 Jbeta primers. The method was immunoSEQ multiplex PCR; TCRdb's version includes in-frame clones alone and lacks a portion of them. Of 120,000 or so clones in the sample, roughly 80% were seen once. The sample consisted of PBMCs. The receptors originated from a man in his thirties or forties in good health and CMV-seronegative.

The chain combines TRBV6-5 with TRBJ2-5; D may be TRBD2 (6 bases). Matching the DNA end better, TRBJ2-7 makes the J call doubtful. Germline assignment: CDR1 MNHEY and CDR2 SVGAGI. This CDR3 is built from 15 residues. The CDR3 region is CASSYSSGRPYEQYF. CDR3 sequence (DNA): TGTGCCAGCAGTTACTCGAGCGGGCGCCCCTACGAGCAGTACTTC.

This chain uses TRBV10-3 with TRBJ2-2, with D tentatively TRBD1 (6 bases). V gave up 5 bases and J gave up 3 bases, with 13 bases separating them. The V gene's germline CDR1 is ENHRY and CDR2 SYGVKD. This CDR3 is 15 amino acids long. Here the CDR3 reads CAISPGQRHTGELFF. The CDR3 DNA reads as TGTGCCATCAGTCCGGGACAACGACACACCGGGGAGCTGTTTTTT.

This clone showed up just a few times. This chain joins TRBV28 and TRBJ2-5, with TRBD1 matching over 9 bases. TRBJ2-7 explains the end of the DNA better; the J call may be wrong. Germline V gene sequence: CDR1 MDHEN, CDR2 SYDVKM. The CDR3 consists of 15 residues. CDR3 bases: TGTGCCAGCACCAAGGGGGACAGGGTTCTCCACGAGCAGTACTTC. Translated, it gives CASTKGDRVLHEQYF.

This clone was seen a few times. This chain joins TRBV7-2 and TRBJ1-5; D ambiguous. The CDR3 consists of 15 residues. Per the germline V gene, CDR1 is SGHTA and CDR2 is FQGNSA. The V and J ends lost 5 bases and 0 bases respectively, with 11 bases between them. The chain's CDR3 is CASSRYYYSNQPQHF. The CDR3 DNA follows: TGTGCCAGCAGCCGTTACTATTATAGCAATCAGCCCCAGCATTTT.

The gene calls are TRBV30 and TRBJ2-7; 7 positions match TRBD2. The CDR3 runs to 12 residues. Unmatched junction bases numbered 2, after V lost 4 bases and J lost 2 bases. Per the germline V gene, CDR1 is GTSNPN and CDR2 is SVGIG (reference sequence). This CDR3 is CAWTSGAYEQYF. The CDR3 DNA is TGTGCCTGGACTAGCGGAGCCTACGAGCAGTACTTC.

This clone ranks as medium-sized. This sequence joins TRBV5-6 and TRBJ2-1; D may be TRBD2 (5 bases). The CDR3 totals 13 residues. Germline loops: CDR1 SGHDT, CDR2 YYEEEE. The V end lost 5 bases, the J end lost 1 base, and 7 bases lay between the germline ends. The CDR3 reads CASRPGSYNEQFF. Here the CDR3 DNA reads TGTGCCAGCAGACCGGGGTCCTACAATGAGCAGTTCTTC. Based on the CDR3 plus reference TRBV5-6 and TRBJ2-1, the full variable domain is DAGVTQSPTHLIKTRGQQVTLRCSPKSGHDTVSWYQQALGQGPQFIFQYYEEEERQRGNFPDRFSGHQFPNYSSELNVNALLLGDSALYLCASRPGSYNEQFFGPGTRLTVL.

The genes are TRBV19 and TRBJ1-3, with D possibly TRBD1 on 5 matching bases. The germline CDR1 and CDR2 sequences are LNHDA and SQIVND (reference sequence). CDR3 size: 14 residues. The V gene lost 3 bases and the J gene lost 0 bases, with 6 bases spanning the gap. Written as DNA, the CDR3 is TGTGCCAGTAGTATGGGGCGCTCTGGAAACACCATATATTTT. It yields the protein CASSMGRSGNTIYF.

The rearrangement uses TRBV7-9 and TRBJ1-1; no definite D call. The CDR3 sequence is 14 residues long. Trimming removed 1 base at V and 1 base at J, with 7 bases between. Germline values: CDR1 SEHNR, CDR2 FQNEAQ (reference sequence). In DNA form, the CDR3 reads TGTGCCAGCAGCTTAGTAGTCGGGAACACTGAAGCTTTCTTT. This gives the protein CASSLVVGNTEAFF.

The chain carries TRBV29-1 and TRBJ1-2; no clear D. The CDR3 extends over 12 amino acids. The V end lost 7 bases, the J end lost 8 bases, and 17 bases lay between the germline ends. Germline-derived CDR1 and CDR2 are SQVTM and ANQGSEA. In DNA, the CDR3 is TGCAGCGCTGCTCCCGGGTTTGAAGGCTACACCTTC. Its translation is CSAAPGFEGYTF.

This clone was observed a handful of times. The rearrangement uses TRBV5-4 and TRBJ1-2; 9 bases are shared with TRBD1. The CDR3 extends over 16 amino acids. After removal of 4 bases from V and 5 bases from J, the junction contained 12 bases not matched to a gene. Germline V gives CDR1 SGHNT, CDR2 YYREEE (reference sequence). The CDR3 nucleotides are TGTGCCAGCAGCCAGGGGGGGGACAGGGCGAGGTATGGCTACACCTTC. Protein: CASSQGGDRARYGYTF.

The gene calls are TRBV5-1 and TRBJ2-7, with 14 bases matching TRBD2. Unmatched junction bases numbered 8, after V lost 3 bases and J lost 6 bases. Germline CDR1 and CDR2: SGHRS and YFSETQ. The CDR3 is 16 residues long. Here the CDR3 DNA reads TGCGCCAGCAGCTCTGGGACTAGCGGGAGTCTTCGCGAGCAGTACTTC. Its protein is CASSSGTSGSLREQYF.

The rearrangement joins TRBV6-5 to TRBJ1-3, with no clear D. This CDR3 spans 15 amino acids. Trimming removed 4 bases at V and 7 bases at J, with 17 bases between. Germline CDR1 reads MNHEY; CDR2 reads SVGAGI. The CDR3 nucleotides read TGTGCCAGCAGTTTGGGAGGTCCCACTCGCAACACCATATATTTT. Translated: CASSLGGPTRNTIYF.

The chain couples TRBV7-2 to TRBJ1-1, with TRBD1 as a possible D gene (5 bases). The CDR3 is 15 residues long. V was pared by 8 bases and J by 4 bases, with 20 bases between. CDR1 SGHTA and CDR2 FQGNSA come from the germline V gene. In DNA, the CDR3 is TGTGCCAGCGGTCAAATCCAGGGCCCGGGCACTGAAGCTTTCTTT. Its translation is CASGQIQGPGTEAFF.

The chain is built from TRBV19 and TRBJ2-4; 7 bases match TRBD1. Looked up from germline, CDR1 is LNHDA and CDR2 is SQIVND (reference sequence). V shed 3 bases and J 0 bases; nucleotides not matched to a gene: 2. This CDR3 has 15 residues. The CDR3 bases are TGTGCCAGTAGTATGACAGGGCCAGCCAAAAACATTCAGTACTTC. As protein: CASSMTGPAKNIQYF. Full variable domain (missing parts from reference TRBV19 and TRBJ2-4): DGGITQSPKYLFRKEGQNVTLSCEQNLNHDAMYWYRQDPGQGLRLIYYSQIVNDFQKGDIAEGYSVSREKKESFPLTVTSAQKNPTAFYLCASSMTGPAKNIQYFGAGTRLSVL.

The rearrangement links TRBV7-9 to TRBJ2-3; D remains unclear. The CDR3 sequence is 14 residues long. Trimming removed 0 bases from V and 2 bases from J, with 6 bases in between. The germline CDR1 and CDR2 sequences are SEHNR and FQNEAQ (reference sequence). This chain's CDR3 is CASSLAPNTDTQYF. The CDR3 coding sequence is TGTGCCAGCAGCTTAGCTCCCAACACAGATACGCAGTATTTT.

The V and J genes are TRBV19 and TRBJ2-5; TRBD1 matches at 11 bases. Germline V gene data show CDR1 as LNHDA and CDR2 as SQIVND (reference sequence). The CDR3 length is 13 residues. V lost 7 bases to trimming and J lost 6 bases; unmatched junction nucleotides: 4. The CDR3 sequence: CASTGQGAKTQYF. The CDR3 coding sequence is TGTGCCAGTACCGGACAGGGGGCGAAGACCCAGTACTTC.

DNA for the CDR3: TGCGCCAGCAGCCCGCATCTCGACAGTACCCGCTCTGGAAACACCATATATTTT. It specifies CASSPHLDSTRSGNTIYF. The chain has TRBV4-1 and TRBJ1-3; D perhaps matches TRBD1 (5 bases). V gave up 4 bases and J gave up 0 bases, with 19 bases separating them. CDR1 and CDR2 from the germline V gene are MGHRA and YSYEKL. CDR3 length equals 18 residues.

The chain recombines TRBV6-1 with TRBJ2-7; TRBD1 might be the D (5 bases). Looked up from germline, CDR1 is MNHNS and CDR2 is SASEGT. The CDR3 totals 13 residues. V lost 1 base, J lost 9 bases, and 13 bases lay in between. In nucleotides, the CDR3 is TGTGCCAGCAGTGAAGACGGGCAGGGCCGGCAGTACTTC. It translates to CASSEDGQGRQYF.

CDR3: CASSASRTGKETQYF. As DNA, the CDR3 is TGCGCCAGCAGCGCGTCCCGGACAGGAAAAGAGACCCAGTACTTC. This rearrangement joins TRBV5-1 to TRBJ2-5; 7 bases are shared with TRBD1. The V gene's germline CDR1 is SGHRS and CDR2 YFSETQ. The CDR3 covers 15 residues. Trimming took 4 bases from V and 3 from J; bases not matched to a gene: 9.

The V gene is TRBV7-8, the J gene TRBJ1-2, with TRBD1 matching 7 bases. Per the germline V gene, CDR1 is SGHVS and CDR2 is FQNEAQ. This CDR3 has 15 amino acids. Trimming removed 5 bases from V and 2 bases from J; junction bases left unmatched: 8. The CDR3 sequence: CASSPRQGTNYGYTF. DNA for the CDR3: TGTGCCAGCAGCCCCAGACAGGGAACCAACTATGGCTACACCTTC.

This chain connects TRBV20-1 to TRBJ1-5; possible D gene TRBD1, 5 bases. Germline V gene lookup returns CDR1 DFQATT and CDR2 SNEGSKA (reference sequence). Trimming removed 7 bases at V and 6 bases at J, with 10 bases between. This CDR3 region has 11 residues. The CDR3 DNA is TGCAGTGGGGGGGAGGGTCAGCCCCAGCATTTT. Translation gives CSGGEGQPQHF.

The gene calls are TRBV5-1 and TRBJ2-5; the D gene is possibly TRBD1 (6 bases). Trimming shortened V by 3 bases and J by 2 bases, and 17 bases separated the two germline ends. The CDR3 is 16 residues long. Germline V gene lookup returns CDR1 SGHRS and CDR2 YFSETQ. The CDR3 spells CASSSPRGVGQETQYF. Written as DNA, the CDR3 is TGCGCCAGCAGCTCGCCCAGGGGTGTAGGGCAAGAGACCCAGTACTTC.

This CDR3 is CASSERSIRQNYEQYF. CDR3 nucleotides: TGTGCCAGCAGTGAACGAAGTATCAGGCAGAACTACGAGCAGTACTTC. V is TRBV25-1 and J is TRBJ2-7; D is uncertain. CDR3 size: 16 residues. Germline V gene sequence: CDR1 MGHDK, CDR2 SYGVNS. The V gene lost 2 bases and the J gene lost 3 bases, with 17 bases spanning the gap.